These 5 T cell receptor beta chains were all obtained from the same sample, sequenced in a study of blood T cells in healthy people across ages. With a J-beta primer mix and a sample-barcoded 5' primer, a second PCR ran roughly 6 to 12 cycles. TCRdb ran MiXCR on the 5' RACE reads and lists one entry per CDR3 protein. The sample has hundreds of thousands of distinct CDR3 sequences, about 43% seen once. Source material: blood. The source is an elderly man in good health.

This chain uses TRBV9 with TRBJ2-3; D gene unclear. V lost 2 bases, J lost 2 bases, and 12 bases lay in between. This CDR3 contains 15 residues. Looked up from germline, CDR1 is SGDLS and CDR2 is YYNGEE. The CDR3 loop reads CASSVSGDTTDTQYF. CDR3 coding DNA: TGTGCCAGCAGCGTGTCCGGAGATACCACAGATACGCAGTATTTT.

This clonotype appeared once. This chain joins TRBV25-1 and TRBJ1-4; D unclear. Germline loops: CDR1 MGHDK, CDR2 SYGVNS. This CDR3 is built from 13 residues. Trimming pared 4 bases from V and 10 bases from J, leaving 13 bases between. CDR3 sequence (DNA): TGTGCCAGCAGTGGAGACGGGCGGGGAAAACTGTTTTTT. This encodes CASSGDGRGKLFF.

The V and J genes are TRBV20-1 and TRBJ2-7; TRBD2 aligns across 16 bases. TRBJ2-5 explains the end of the DNA better; the J call may be wrong. Per the germline V gene, CDR1 is DFQATT and CDR2 is SNEGSKA (reference sequence). CDR3 length: 17 amino acids. The CDR3 is CSAPPGTSGGAGKTQYF. In DNA form, the CDR3 reads TGCAGTGCTCCCCCGGGGACTAGCGGGGGGGCCGGGAAGACCCAGTACTTC.

V gene TRBV27 combines with J gene TRBJ2-7; 8 positions agree with TRBD1. CDR1 is MNHEY, CDR2 SMNVEV, per germline (reference sequence). With V trimmed by 3 bases and J by 2 bases, 9 bases remained unmatched. The CDR3 contains 16 residues. CDR3 residues: CASSFSPGTGTYEQYF. The CDR3 DNA reads TGTGCCAGCAGTTTCTCACCCGGGACAGGAACCTACGAGCAGTACTTC.

This clonotype has more than one count but fewer than ten. The chain has TRBV11-1 and TRBJ2-7; 8 positions agree with TRBD1. Germline assignment: CDR1 SGHAT and CDR2 FQDESV (reference sequence). V lost 1 base to trimming and J lost 3 bases; unmatched junction nucleotides: 11. This CDR3 region has 17 residues. CDR3 sequence: CASSLGFGQGAIYEQYF. Written as DNA, the CDR3 is TGTGCCAGCAGCTTAGGTTTCGGGCAGGGGGCAATCTACGAGCAGTACTTC.